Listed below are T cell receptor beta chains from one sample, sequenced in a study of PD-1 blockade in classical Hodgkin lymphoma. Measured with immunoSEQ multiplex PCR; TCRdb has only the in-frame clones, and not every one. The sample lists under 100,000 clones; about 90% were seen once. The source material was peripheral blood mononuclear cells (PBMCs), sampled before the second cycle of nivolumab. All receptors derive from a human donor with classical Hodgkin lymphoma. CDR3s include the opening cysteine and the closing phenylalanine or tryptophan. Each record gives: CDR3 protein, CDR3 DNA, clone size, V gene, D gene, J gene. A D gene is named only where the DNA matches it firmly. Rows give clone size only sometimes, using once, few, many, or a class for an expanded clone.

CDR3: CASSREQDTEAFF; DNA: TGTGCCAGCAGCCGAGAGCAGGACACTGAAGCTTTCTTT; size: NA; V: TRBV11-3; D: NA; J: TRBJ1-1
CDR3: CASSLALPSVGYTF; DNA: TGTGCCAGCAGCTTAGCGTTACCCAGTGTTGGCTACACCTTC; size: NA; V: TRBV7-9; D: NA; J: TRBJ1-2
CDR3: CASSLVADEQYF; DNA: TGTGCCAGCAGTTTAGTAGCGGACGAGCAGTACTTC; size: NA; V: TRBV28; D: NA; J: TRBJ2-7
CDR3: CASRPGIGQPQHF; DNA: TGTGCCAGCAGGCCTGGAATAGGTCAGCCCCAGCATTTT; size: NA; V: TRBV6-5; D: NA; J: TRBJ1-5
CDR3: CASSVGLAVTYEQYF; DNA: TGTGCCAGCAGCGTAGGACTAGCGGTTACCTACGAGCAGTACTTC; size: NA; V: TRBV9; D: TRBD2; J: TRBJ2-7
CDR3: CATSISGQTEAFF; DNA: TGTGCCACCAGCATTTCAGGTCAAACTGAAGCTTTCTTT; size: once; V: TRBV15; D: NA; J: TRBJ1-1
CDR3: CASSLVGQGRRAFF; DNA: TGTGCCAGCAGCTTAGTGGGACAGGGAAGAAGGGCTTTCTTT; size: NA; V: TRBV7-9; D: TRBD1; J: TRBJ1-1
CDR3: CASSQTSIGPRETF; DNA: TGCGCCAGCAGCCAAACATCCATTGGACCTCGAGAGACCTTC; size: few; V: TRBV4-1; D: NA; J: TRBJ1-2
CDR3: CASSSGRQGTIYF; DNA: TGTGCCAGCAGCTCAGGACGTCAGGGCACCATATATTTT; size: NA; V: TRBV11-2; D: NA; J: TRBJ1-3
CDR3: CASSLGLDQQFF; DNA: TGTGCCAGCAGCTTGGGACTAGACCAGCAGTTCTTC; size: NA; V: TRBV7-3; D: TRBD2; J: TRBJ2-1
CDR3: CASSALGQGASNQPQHF; DNA: TGTGCCAGCAGCGCCCTAGGACAGGGGGCCTCCAATCAGCCCCAGCATTTT; size: NA; V: TRBV5-6; D: TRBD1; J: TRBJ1-5
CDR3: CASSLGGWTETQYF; DNA: TGTGCCAGCAGCTTAGGGGGGTGGACGGAGACCCAGTACTTC; size: few; V: TRBV11-3; D: NA; J: TRBJ2-5
CDR3: CASSSKIGANHQLELFF; DNA: TGCGCCAGCAGCTCAAAGATCGGGGCGAACCACCAATTAGAACTGTTTTTT; size: NA; V: TRBV5-1; D: NA; J: TRBJ1-4
CDR3: CAWSGSVSGNQPQHF; DNA: TGTGCCTGGAGTGGGTCAGTTAGTGGCAATCAGCCCCAGCATTTT; size: NA; V: TRBV30; D: NA; J: TRBJ1-5
CDR3: CASSFDHLYTEAFF; DNA: TGTGCCAGCAGTTTTGACCACCTATACACTGAAGCTTTCTTT; size: NA; V: TRBV27; D: NA; J: TRBJ1-1
CDR3: CASSYSDRGNQPQHF; DNA: TGTGCCAGCAGTTACTCGGACAGGGGAAATCAGCCCCAGCATTTT; size: NA; V: TRBV6-6; D: TRBD1; J: TRBJ1-5
CDR3: CASSLVDGYEQYF; DNA: TGTGCCAGCAGCTTAGTTGACGGCTACGAGCAGTACTTC; size: NA; V: TRBV7-2; D: NA; J: TRBJ2-7
CDR3: CASSIHQGLAKNIQYF; DNA: TGTGCCAGTAGTATCCATCAAGGGTTAGCCAAAAACATTCAGTACTTC; size: NA; V: TRBV19; D: NA; J: TRBJ2-4
CDR3: CASRRIGETQYF; DNA: TGTGCCAGCCGGAGGATCGGGGAGACCCAGTACTTC; size: once; V: TRBV6-5; D: NA; J: TRBJ2-5
CDR3: CARSQLRTGEQFF; DNA: TGTGCCAGGTCGCAACTGCGTACGGGAGAGCAGTTCTTC; size: NA; V: TRBV2; D: NA; J: TRBJ2-1
CDR3: CASSPSAVVTGELFF; DNA: TGTGCCAGCAGCCCTAGCGCCGTAGTCACCGGGGAGCTGTTTTTT; size: NA; V: TRBV7-7; D: NA; J: TRBJ2-2
CDR3: CASSRAETGELFF; DNA: TGTGCCAGCTCACGGGCGGAGACCGGGGAGCTGTTTTTT; size: few; V: TRBV18; D: NA; J: TRBJ2-2
CDR3: CASSYSAEGAQYF; DNA: TGTGCCAGCAGTTACTCGGCGGAGGGGGCCCAGTACTTC; size: NA; V: TRBV6-5; D: NA; J: TRBJ2-5
CDR3: CASSLDTKETQYF; DNA: TGCGCCAGCAGCTTGGACACGAAAGAGACCCAGTACTTC; size: NA; V: TRBV5-1; D: NA; J: TRBJ2-5
CDR3: CSVSPGQRYEQYF; DNA: TGCAGCGTTTCCCCGGGACAAAGGTACGAGCAGTACTTC; size: NA; V: TRBV29-1; D: NA; J: TRBJ2-7